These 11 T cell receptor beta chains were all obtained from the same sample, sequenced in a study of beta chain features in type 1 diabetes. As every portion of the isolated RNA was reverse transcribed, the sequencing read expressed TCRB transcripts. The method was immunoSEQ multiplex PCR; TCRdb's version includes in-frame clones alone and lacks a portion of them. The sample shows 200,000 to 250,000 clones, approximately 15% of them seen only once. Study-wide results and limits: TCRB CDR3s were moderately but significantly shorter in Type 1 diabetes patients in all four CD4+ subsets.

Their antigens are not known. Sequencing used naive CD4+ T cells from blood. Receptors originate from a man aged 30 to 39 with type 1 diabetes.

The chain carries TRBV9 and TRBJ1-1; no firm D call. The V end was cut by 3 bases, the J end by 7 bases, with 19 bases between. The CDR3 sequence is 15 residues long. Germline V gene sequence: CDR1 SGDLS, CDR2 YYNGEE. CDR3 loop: CASSGTPQRAHEAFF. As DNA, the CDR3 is TGTGCCAGCAGCGGGACCCCTCAGAGGGCACATGAAGCTTTCTTT.

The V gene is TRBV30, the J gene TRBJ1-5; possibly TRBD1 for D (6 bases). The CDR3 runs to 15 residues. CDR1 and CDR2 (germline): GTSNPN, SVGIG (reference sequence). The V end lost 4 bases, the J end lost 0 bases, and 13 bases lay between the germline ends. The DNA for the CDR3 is TGTGCCTGGACCCCTGGGGGCGGTAGCAATCAGCCCCAGCATTTT. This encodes CAWTPGGGSNQPQHF.

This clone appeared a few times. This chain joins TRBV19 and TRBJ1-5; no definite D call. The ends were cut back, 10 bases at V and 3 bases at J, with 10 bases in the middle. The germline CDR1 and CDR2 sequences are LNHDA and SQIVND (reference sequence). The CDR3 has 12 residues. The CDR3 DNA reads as TGTGCCACATGGGGAGACAATCAGCCCCAGCATTTT. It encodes CATWGDNQPQHF. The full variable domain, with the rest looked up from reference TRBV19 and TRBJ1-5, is DGGITQSPKYLFRKEGQNVTLSCEQNLNHDAMYWYRQDPGQGLRLIYYSQIVNDFQKGDIAEGYSVSREKKESFPLTVTSAQKNPTAFYLCATWGDNQPQHFGDGTRLSIL.

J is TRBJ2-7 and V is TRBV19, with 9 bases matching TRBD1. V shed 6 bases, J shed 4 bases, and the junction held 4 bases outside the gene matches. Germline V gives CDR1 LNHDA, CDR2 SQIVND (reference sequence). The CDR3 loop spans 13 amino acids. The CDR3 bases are TGTGCCAGTAGCCCCGGGACAGGGTACGAGCAGTACTTC. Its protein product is CASSPGTGYEQYF. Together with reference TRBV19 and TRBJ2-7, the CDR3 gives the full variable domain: DGGITQSPKYLFRKEGQNVTLSCEQNLNHDAMYWYRQDPGQGLRLIYYSQIVNDFQKGDIAEGYSVSREKKESFPLTVTSAQKNPTAFYLCASSPGTGYEQYFGPGTRLTVT.

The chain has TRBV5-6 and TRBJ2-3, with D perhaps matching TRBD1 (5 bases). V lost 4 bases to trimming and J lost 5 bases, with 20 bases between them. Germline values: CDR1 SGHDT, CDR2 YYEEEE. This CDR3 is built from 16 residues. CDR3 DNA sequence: TGTGCCAGCAGCCCGTGGGGCCCCACGGCCGGAGATACGCAGTATTTT. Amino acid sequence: CASSPWGPTAGDTQYF.

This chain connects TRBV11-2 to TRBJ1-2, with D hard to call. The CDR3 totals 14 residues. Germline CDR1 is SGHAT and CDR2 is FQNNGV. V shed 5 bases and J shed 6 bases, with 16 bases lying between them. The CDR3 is CASSQSGGFDGYTF. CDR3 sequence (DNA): TGTGCCAGCAGCCAATCGGGAGGGTTCGATGGCTACACCTTC.

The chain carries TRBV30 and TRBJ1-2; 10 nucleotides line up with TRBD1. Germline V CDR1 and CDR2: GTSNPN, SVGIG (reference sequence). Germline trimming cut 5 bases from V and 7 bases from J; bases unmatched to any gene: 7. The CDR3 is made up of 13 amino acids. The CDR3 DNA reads TGTGCCTGGGACAGGGGGCAGGGGACTGGCTACACCTTC. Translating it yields CAWDRGQGTGYTF.

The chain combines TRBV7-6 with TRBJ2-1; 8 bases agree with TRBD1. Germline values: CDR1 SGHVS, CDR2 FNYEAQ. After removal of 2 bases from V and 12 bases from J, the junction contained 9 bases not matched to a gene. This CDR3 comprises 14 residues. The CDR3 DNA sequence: TGTGCCAGCAGCTTAACGGAGTCCGGGACAGGGCAGTTCTTC. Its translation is CASSLTESGTGQFF. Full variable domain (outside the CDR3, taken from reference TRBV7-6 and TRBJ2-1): GAGVSQSPRYKVTKRGQDVALRCDPISGHVSLYWYRQALGQGPEFLTYFNYEAQQDKSGLPNDRFSAERPEGSISTLTIQRTEQRDSAMYRCASSLTESGTGQFFGPGTRLTVL.

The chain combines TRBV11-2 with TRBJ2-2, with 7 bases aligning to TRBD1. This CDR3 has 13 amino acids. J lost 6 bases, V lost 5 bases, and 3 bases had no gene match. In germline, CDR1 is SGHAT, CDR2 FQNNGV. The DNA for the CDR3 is TGTGCCAGCAGCCCGACAGGGTCCGGGGAGCTGTTTTTT. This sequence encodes CASSPTGSGELFF.

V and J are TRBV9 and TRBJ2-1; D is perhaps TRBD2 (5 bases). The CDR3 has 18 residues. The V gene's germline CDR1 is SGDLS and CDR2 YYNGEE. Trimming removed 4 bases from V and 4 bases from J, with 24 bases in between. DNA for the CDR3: TGTGCCAGCAGCCCGGGAAAGGCTTTCGCTTACCCTTACAATGAGCAGTTCTTC. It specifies CASSPGKAFAYPYNEQFF.

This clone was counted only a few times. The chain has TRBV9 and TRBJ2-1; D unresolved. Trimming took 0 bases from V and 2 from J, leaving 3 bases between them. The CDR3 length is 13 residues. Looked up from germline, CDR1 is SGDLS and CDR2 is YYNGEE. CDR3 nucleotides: TGTGCCAGCAGCGTAGCGGCCTACAATGAGCAGTTCTTC. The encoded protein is CASSVAAYNEQFF. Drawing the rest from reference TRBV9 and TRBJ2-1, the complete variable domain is DSGVTQTPKHLITATGQRVTLRCSPRSGDLSVYWYQQSLDQGLQFLIQYYNGEERAKGNILERFSAQQFPDLHSELNLSSLELGDSALYFCASSVAAYNEQFFGPGTRLTVL.